Sequencing of this T cell receptor (beta chain) was carried out in a study of blood T cell repertoires in COVID-19. About the study: T cells, B-cell-depleted T cells, or PBMCs supplied cDNA or gDNA.

How the authors handled the data: Reference gene primer amplification gave nucleated cell count estimates. The table came from immunoSEQ multiplex PCR; TCRdb's copy has only in-frame clones and leaves some out. V and J calls plus clone size are reproduced from that table; the DNA served to infer D and trimming. This table holds some 300,000 clones, roughly 86% found once. Assignments of participants to cohorts depended upon their own reported clinical history. Shortly before study entry, within 2 weeks, exposed participants had met a COVID-19 case. The CDR3 runs 18 residues. V trimming: 5 bases; J trimming: 6 bases; junction bases outside the gene matches: 17. Germline assignment: CDR1 SEHNR and CDR2 FQNEAQ (reference sequence). This clone has more than one count but fewer than ten.

The receptor was isolated from a woman aged 45-65 years who had been exposed to COVID-19. This chain joins TRBV7-9 and TRBJ1-4; TRBD1 aligns across 8 bases. Source material: PBMCs or T cells enriched from blood (not recorded which). DNA for the CDR3: TGTGCCAGCAGCCTTAACAGGGGGATTATTAGACTGGATGAAAAACTGTTTTTT. It specifies CASSLNRGIIRLDEKLFF.